This entry concerns a single T cell receptor beta chain. V lost 0 bases and J 13 bases, leaving 7 bases between the germline ends. CDR3 length equals 12 residues. Germline CDR1 reads PRHDT; CDR2 reads FYEKMQ (reference sequence). These data come from a study of blood T cell repertoires in COVID-19. Using immunoSEQ multiplex PCR, the repertoire was profiled, and TCRdb retains in-frame clones only, with some absent. This sample has hundreds of thousands of clones; around 84% occur once, and the top ten carry 5%. This receptor was identified in a man in his forties who had been exposed to COVID-19. The chain employs TRBV13 and TRBJ1-6; D ambiguous. Sequencing was performed on PBMCs or T cells enriched from blood (not recorded which). The CDR3 coding sequence is TGTGCCAGCAGCTTAGGCCGCACTCCCCTCCACTTT. It codes for CASSLGRTPLHF.